What follows describes a single TCR beta chain. The identical CDR3 is also encoded by other nucleotide sequences in the sample. Trimming took 6 bases from V and 0 from J; bases not matched to a gene: 4. The CDR3 is 15 residues long. The germline gives CDR1 MNHEY, CDR2 SVGAGI. This entry is derived from a study of blood T cell repertoires in COVID-19. Sequencing was performed with immunoSEQ multiplex PCR; in TCRdb, only in-frame clones are kept and a portion is missing. The sample has around 310,000 clones, around 90% seen once. Patients at the Seattle site were enrolled during active infection and followed longitudinally.

The clonotype was recovered from a woman between 40 and 50 years old with COVID-19, enrolled during active disease. J is TRBJ2-1 and V is TRBV6-5; 8 bases agree with TRBD2. Sequenced input: peripheral blood. The CDR3 DNA reads as TGTGCCAGCAGCACTAGCGGAAGCTCCTACAATGAGCAGTTCTTC. Translation: CASSTSGSSYNEQFF.